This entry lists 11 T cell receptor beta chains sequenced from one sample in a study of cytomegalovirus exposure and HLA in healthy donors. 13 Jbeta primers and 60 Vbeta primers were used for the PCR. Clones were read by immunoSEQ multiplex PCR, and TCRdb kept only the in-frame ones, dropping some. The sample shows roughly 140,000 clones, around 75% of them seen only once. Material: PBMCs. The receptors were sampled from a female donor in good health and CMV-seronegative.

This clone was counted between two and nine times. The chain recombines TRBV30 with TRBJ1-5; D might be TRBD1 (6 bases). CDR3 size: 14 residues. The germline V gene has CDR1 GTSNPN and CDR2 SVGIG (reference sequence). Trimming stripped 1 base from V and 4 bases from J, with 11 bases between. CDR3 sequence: CAWSAGTSNQPQHF. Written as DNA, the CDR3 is TGTGCCTGGAGTGCCGGGACATCTAATCAGCCCCAGCATTTT. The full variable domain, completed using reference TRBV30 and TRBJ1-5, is SQTIHQWPATLVQPVGSPLSLECTVEGTSNPNLYWYRQAAGRGLQLLFYSVGIGQISSEVPQNLSASRPQDRQFILSSKKLLLSDSGFYLCAWSAGTSNQPQHFGDGTRLSIL.

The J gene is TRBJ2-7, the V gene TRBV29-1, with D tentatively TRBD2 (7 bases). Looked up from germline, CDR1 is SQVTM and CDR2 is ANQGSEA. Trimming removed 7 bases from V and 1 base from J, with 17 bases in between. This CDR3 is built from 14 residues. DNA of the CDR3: TGCAGCGCCGGGGGCGGGAGTACGTCCTACGAGCAGTACTTC. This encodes CSAGGGSTSYEQYF.

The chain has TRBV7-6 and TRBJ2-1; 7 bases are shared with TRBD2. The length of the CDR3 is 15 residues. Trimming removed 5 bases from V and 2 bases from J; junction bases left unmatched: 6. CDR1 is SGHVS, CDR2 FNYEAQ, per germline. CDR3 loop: CASSQTSPTYNEQFF. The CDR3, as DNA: TGTGCCAGCAGCCAGACTAGCCCCACCTACAATGAGCAGTTCTTC.

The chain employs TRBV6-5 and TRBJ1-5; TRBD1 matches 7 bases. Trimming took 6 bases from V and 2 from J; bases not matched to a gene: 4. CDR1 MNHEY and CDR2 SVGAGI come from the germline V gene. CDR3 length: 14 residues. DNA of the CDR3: TGTGCCAGCAGCCCCGGGACAGGCAATCAGCCCCAGCATTTT. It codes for CASSPGTGNQPQHF.

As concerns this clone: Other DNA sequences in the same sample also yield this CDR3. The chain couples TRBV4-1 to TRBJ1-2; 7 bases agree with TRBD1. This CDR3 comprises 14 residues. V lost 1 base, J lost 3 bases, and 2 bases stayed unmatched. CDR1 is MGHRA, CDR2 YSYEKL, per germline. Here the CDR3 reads CASSQVTGDYGYTF. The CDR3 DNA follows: TGCGCCAGCAGCCAAGTAACAGGGGACTATGGCTACACCTTC.

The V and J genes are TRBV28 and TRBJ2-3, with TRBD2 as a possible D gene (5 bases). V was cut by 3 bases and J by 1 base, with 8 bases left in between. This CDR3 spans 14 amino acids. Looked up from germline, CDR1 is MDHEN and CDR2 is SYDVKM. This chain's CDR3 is CASSLEAGTDTQYF. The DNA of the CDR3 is TGTGCCAGCAGTTTGGAGGCAGGCACAGATACGCAGTATTTT.

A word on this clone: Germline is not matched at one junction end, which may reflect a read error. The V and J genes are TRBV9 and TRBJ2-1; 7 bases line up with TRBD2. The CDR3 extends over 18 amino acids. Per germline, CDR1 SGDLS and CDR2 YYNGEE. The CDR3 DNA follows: TGTGCCAGTAGCGACCGGGACTACTCCATGACCTCCTACAATGAGCAGTTCTTC. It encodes CASSDRDYSMTSYNEQFF.

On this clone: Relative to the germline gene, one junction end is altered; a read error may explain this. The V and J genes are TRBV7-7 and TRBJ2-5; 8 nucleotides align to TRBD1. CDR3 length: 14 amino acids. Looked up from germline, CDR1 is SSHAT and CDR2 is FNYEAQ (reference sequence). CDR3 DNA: TGTGCTAGCAGCTTAGCTGGACAGGGTGAGACCCAGTACTTC. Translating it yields CASSLAGQGETQYF. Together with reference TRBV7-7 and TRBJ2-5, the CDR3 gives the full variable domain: GAGVSQSPRYKVTKRGQDVTLRCDPISSHATLYWYQQALGQGPEFLTYFNYEAQPDKSGLPSDRFSAERPEGSISTLTIQRTEQRDSAMYRCASSLAGQGETQYFGPGTRLLVL.

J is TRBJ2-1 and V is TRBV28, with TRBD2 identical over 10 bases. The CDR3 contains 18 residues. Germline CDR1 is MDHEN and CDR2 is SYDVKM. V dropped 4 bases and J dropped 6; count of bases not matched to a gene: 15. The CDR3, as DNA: TGTGCCAGCAGTTCCCCGACCCCCGAGGCTAGCGGGAGCAATGAGCAGTTCTTC. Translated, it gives CASSSPTPEASGSNEQFF.

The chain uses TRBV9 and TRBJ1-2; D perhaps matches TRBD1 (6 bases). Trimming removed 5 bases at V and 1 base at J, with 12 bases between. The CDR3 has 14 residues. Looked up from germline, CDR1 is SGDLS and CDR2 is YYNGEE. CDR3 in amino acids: CASRADRINYGYTF. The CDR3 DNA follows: TGTGCCAGCAGGGCCGACAGGATTAACTATGGCTACACCTTC.

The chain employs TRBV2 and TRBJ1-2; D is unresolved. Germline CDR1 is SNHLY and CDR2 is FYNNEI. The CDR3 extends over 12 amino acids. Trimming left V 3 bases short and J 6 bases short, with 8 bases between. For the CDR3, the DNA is TGTGCCAGCAGTGAGAGAGGTAATGGCTACACCTTC. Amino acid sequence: CASSERGNGYTF.